This is a list of T cell receptor beta chains from one sample in a study of regulatory T cells in long-lasting Graves disease. TCRdb redid the calling of the multiplex PCR reads with MiXCR, one entry per CDR3 protein. The sample records around 480,000 distinct CDR3 sequences, 15% to 20% being singletons. Another study also made use of these data, one on T cells in Graves' hyperthyroidism and ophthalmopathy.

The starting material was peripheral blood mononuclear cells (PBMCs), obtained at new diagnosis, from a patient treated with antithyroid drugs. Receptor source: a man aged 35 to 55 with Graves disease. Both conserved end residues are part of each CDR3. D genes are given only for firm matches. For some rows the clone size is stated as once, few or many, or as a class when expanded; others skip it.

D: TRBD1
size: few
J: TRBJ1-4
V: TRBV2
CDR3: CASSAEDRGTKLFF
DNA: TGTGCCAGCAGTGCGGAGGACAGGGGGACAAAACTGTTTTTT

D: .
size: many
J: TRBJ2-2
V: TRBV30
CDR3: CAWSVYTGELFF
DNA: TGTGCCTGGAGTGTATACACCGGGGAGCTGTTTTTT

D: .
size: many
J: TRBJ2-7
V: TRBV20-1
CDR3: CSAVRLTRRYEQYF
DNA: TGCAGTGCCGTTCGGCTAACAAGAAGGTACGAGCAGTACTTC

D: .
size: many
J: TRBJ1-1
V: TRBV19
CDR3: CASSEYRTAGAEAFF
DNA: TGTGCCAGTAGTGAGTATCGGACGGCGGGTGCTGAAGCTTTCTTT

D: .
size: .
J: TRBJ1-5
V: TRBV2
CDR3: CASRPDRNQPQHF
DNA: TGTGCCAGCAGGCCCGACAGAAATCAGCCCCAGCATTTT

D: .
size: .
J: TRBJ1-1
V: TRBV20-1
CDR3: CSARDYGGRTEAFF
DNA: TGCAGTGCTAGAGATTACGGGGGGCGGACTGAAGCTTTCTTT

D: .
size: many
J: TRBJ1-1
V: TRBV6-5
CDR3: CASSYGQGPTEAFF
DNA: TGTGCCAGCAGTTATGGTCAGGGACCCACTGAAGCTTTCTTT

D: .
size: few
J: TRBJ2-7
V: TRBV2
CDR3: CASQQTENEQYF
DNA: TGTGCCAGCCAACAGACGGAAAACGAGCAGTACTTC

D: TRBD1
size: many
J: TRBJ2-7
V: TRBV11-2
CDR3: CASSRPGTGSYEQYF
DNA: TGTGCCAGCAGCAGGCCAGGGACAGGGAGCTACGAGCAGTACTTC

D: .
size: many
J: TRBJ1-2
V: TRBV30
CDR3: CAWSPGPPYGYTF
DNA: TGTGCCTGGAGTCCGGGACCCCCCTATGGCTACACCTTC

D: .
size: few
J: TRBJ2-2
V: TRBV9
CDR3: CASSVDGAINTGELFF
DNA: TGTGCCAGCAGCGTAGATGGGGCCATTAACACCGGGGAGCTGTTTTTT

D: .
size: .
J: TRBJ2-3
V: TRBV6-5
CDR3: CASSYEGQVGRDTQYF
DNA: TGTGCCAGCAGTTATGAGGGACAAGTAGGTCGAGATACGCAGTATTTT

D: .
size: .
J: TRBJ1-2
V: TRBV29-1
CDR3: CSVPRGPQDYTF
DNA: TGCAGCGTTCCTCGGGGCCCGCAGGACTACACCTTC

D: TRBD2
size: many
J: TRBJ2-1
V: TRBV3-1
CDR3: CASSQVWGRAVDEQFF
DNA: TGTGCCAGCAGCCAAGTGTGGGGGAGGGCCGTGGATGAGCAGTTCTTC

D: TRBD2
size: many
J: TRBJ2-7
V: TRBV2
CDR3: CASSEGLAGLYEQYF
DNA: TGTGCCAGCAGTGAGGGTCTAGCGGGACTCTACGAGCAGTACTTC

D: TRBD2
size: many
J: TRBJ2-7
V: TRBV12-3/TRBV12-4
CDR3: CASTGLAGSSEQYF
DNA: TGTGCCAGCACCGGACTAGCGGGATCCAGCGAGCAGTACTTC

D: TRBD1
size: many
J: TRBJ2-7
V: TRBV20-1
CDR3: CSAPADREQYEQYF
DNA: TGCAGTGCTCCTGCCGACAGGGAGCAGTACGAGCAGTACTTC

D: .
size: few
J: TRBJ1-5
V: TRBV20-1
CDR3: CSLGQPQHF
DNA: TGCAGCTTAGGGCAGCCCCAGCATTTT

D: .
size: .
J: TRBJ2-3
V: TRBV12-3/TRBV12-4
CDR3: CASSPRDTRATQYF
DNA: TGTGCCAGCAGTCCGAGGGACACTCGGGCAACGCAGTATTTT

D: .
size: many
J: TRBJ1-1
V: TRBV2
CDR3: CASRRDRAEAFF
DNA: TGTGCCAGCAGACGCGACCGGGCTGAAGCTTTCTTT

D: .
size: .
J: TRBJ1-2
V: TRBV5-1
CDR3: CASSLDGVYGYTF
DNA: TGCGCCAGCAGCTTGGATGGGGTTTATGGCTACACCTTC

D: TRBD2
size: few
J: TRBJ2-7
V: TRBV6-5
CDR3: CASSLGAGGPKQYF
DNA: TGTGCCAGCAGTTTGGGAGCGGGAGGGCCGAAGCAGTACTTC

D: .
size: .
J: TRBJ2-7
V: TRBV2
CDR3: CASSVQGPLHEQYF
DNA: TGTGCCAGCAGTGTGCAGGGGCCGCTCCACGAGCAGTACTTC

D: .
size: few
J: TRBJ1-2
V: TRBV28
CDR3: CASSLLGRGYTF
DNA: TGTGCCAGCAGTTTATTGGGCAGGGGCTACACCTTC

D: TRBD2
size: .
J: TRBJ2-7
V: TRBV28
CDR3: CASSSGTGFLAGGRDPYEQYF
DNA: TGTGCCAGCAGTTCCGGGACAGGGTTTCTAGCGGGAGGCCGAGACCCCTACGAGCAGTACTTC

D: .
size: many
J: TRBJ1-5
V: TRBV2
CDR3: CASSEQGFGNQPQHF
DNA: TGTGCCAGCAGTGAACAGGGTTTCGGCAATCAGCCCCAGCATTTT

D: .
size: few
J: TRBJ1-2
V: TRBV14
CDR3: CASSTRTAQMGYTF
DNA: TGTGCCAGCAGCACGCGGACAGCTCAAATGGGCTACACCTTC

D: TRBD2
size: many
J: TRBJ2-1
V: TRBV28
CDR3: CASSFLAGGPYEQFF
DNA: TGTGCCAGCAGTTTTCTAGCGGGAGGGCCCTATGAGCAGTTCTTC

D: TRBD2
size: many
J: TRBJ2-7
V: TRBV20-1
CDR3: CSATGLAGSYEQYF
DNA: TGCAGTGCTACCGGACTAGCGGGTTCCTACGAGCAGTACTTC

D: TRBD1
size: many
J: TRBJ1-2
V: TRBV2
CDR3: CASSEALSGQGVGYTF
DNA: TGTGCCAGCAGTGAAGCCTTATCGGGACAGGGAGTTGGCTACACCTTC

D: TRBD2
size: .
J: TRBJ2-7
V: TRBV12-3/TRBV12-4
CDR3: CASSSGTSLTTYEQYF
DNA: TGTGCCAGCAGTTCCGGGACTAGCCTCACTACCTACGAGCAGTACTTC

D: TRBD1
size: many
J: TRBJ2-1
V: TRBV3-1
CDR3: CASSQDRGTGLRNEQFF
DNA: TGTGCCAGCAGCCAAGATCGTGGGACAGGGTTGCGGAATGAGCAGTTCTTC

D: TRBD1
size: .
J: TRBJ1-5
V: TRBV12-3/TRBV12-4
CDR3: CASGPTGGYQPQHF
DNA: TGTGCCAGCGGACCAACAGGGGGCTACCAGCCCCAGCATTTT

D: .
size: many
J: TRBJ1-1
V: TRBV18
CDR3: CASSPRDRRGTEAFF
DNA: TGTGCCAGCTCACCCCGGGACCGAAGGGGCACTGAAGCTTTCTTT

D: .
size: many
J: TRBJ2-7
V: TRBV11-3
CDR3: CASSLDRSYEQYF
DNA: TGTGCCAGCAGCTTAGACAGATCCTACGAGCAGTACTTC

D: .
size: .
J: TRBJ1-2
V: TRBV3-1
CDR3: CASSLESIGVDGYTF
DNA: TGTGCCAGCAGCCTTGAATCGATAGGGGTAGATGGCTACACCTTC

D: .
size: many
J: TRBJ2-2
V: TRBV3-1
CDR3: CASSQVDGTGELFF
DNA: TGTGCCAGCAGCCAAGTCGATGGCACCGGGGAGCTGTTTTTT

D: TRBD1
size: many
J: TRBJ1-1
V: TRBV20-1
CDR3: CSARDPRTGQYTEAFF
DNA: TGCAGTGCTAGAGATCCTAGGACAGGGCAATACACTGAAGCTTTCTTT

D: .
size: many
J: TRBJ1-1
V: TRBV28
CDR3: CASSLSLPVGREAFF
DNA: TGTGCCAGCAGTTTAAGTTTACCCGTCGGACGGGAAGCTTTCTTT

D: .
size: few
J: TRBJ2-5
V: TRBV4-1
CDR3: CASSQDGGGGETQYF
DNA: TGCGCCAGCAGCCAAGATGGGGGAGGGGGAGAGACCCAGTACTTC

D: .
size: many
J: TRBJ2-1
V: TRBV11-1
CDR3: CASSLIGRVKDDEQFF
DNA: TGTGCCAGCAGCTTAATCGGCAGGGTCAAAGACGATGAGCAGTTCTTC

D: .
size: few
J: TRBJ1-4
V: TRBV28
CDR3: CASSRDATNEELFF
DNA: TGTGCCAGCAGCCGGGATGCAACTAATGAAGAACTGTTTTTT

D: .
size: many
J: TRBJ2-7
V: TRBV18
CDR3: CASSPPTRSGGRAYEQYF
DNA: TGTGCCAGCTCACCACCAACCCGGTCAGGAGGTAGGGCCTACGAGCAGTACTTC